Below are 8 T cell receptor beta chains sequenced from a single sample in a study of CD8+ T cells in alopecia areata. Reverse transcribed after extraction, RNA yielded cDNA as the sequencing template. Assay: immunoSEQ multiplex PCR; the TCRdb copy retains only in-frame clones and omits some. This repertoire shows under 85,000 clones, more than 40% found once; its top ten account for approximately 18%. The specimen was CD8+ T cells sorted from blood, collected at week 0. Source of these receptors: a human donor with alopecia areata.

This clone turned up a few times. The V and J genes are TRBV27 and TRBJ2-7, with D perhaps TRBD2 (6 bases). The length of the CDR3 is 14 residues. Between the trimmed V and J ends, which lost 5 bases and 3 bases, there was a span of 14 bases. CDR1 MNHEY and CDR2 SMNVEV come from the germline V gene (reference sequence). The CDR3 region is CASSRTPGGYEQYF. The CDR3 bases are TGTGCCAGCAGTCGGACTCCCGGGGGCTACGAGCAGTACTTC.

Here the CDR3 reads CASSSDRASYEQYF. CDR3 coding DNA: TGTGCCAGCAGCTCCGACAGGGCCTCCTACGAGCAGTACTTC. The chain carries TRBV7-9 and TRBJ2-7, with 7 bases lining up with TRBD1. The CDR3 is 14 amino acids. Germline V gene lookup returns CDR1 SEHNR and CDR2 FQNEAQ (reference sequence). Unmatched junction bases numbered 3, after V lost 4 bases and J lost 0 bases.

This clone was detected only a few times. The chain joins TRBV27 to TRBJ1-5, with D possibly TRBD1 on 5 matching bases. V was trimmed by 0 bases and J by 10 bases, leaving 10 bases between them. Germline V gives CDR1 MNHEY, CDR2 SMNVEV (reference sequence). The CDR3 contains 13 residues. CDR3 loop: CASSLSGRNPQHF. CDR3 DNA: TGTGCCAGCAGTTTATCGGGGCGGAACCCCCAGCATTTT.

The CDR3 bases are TGTGCCTGGAGTCTAGGGCAGGGGGCCTACGAGCAGTACTTC. Residues: CAWSLGQGAYEQYF. This chain joins TRBV30 and TRBJ2-7; 7 bases line up with TRBD1. Germline CDR1 reads GTSNPN; CDR2 reads SVGIG (reference sequence). The CDR3 totals 14 residues. With 2 bases clipped from V and 2 bases from J, the junction kept 6 bases outside the gene matches.

The V and J genes are TRBV7-6 and TRBJ2-7; possibly TRBD2 for D (7 bases). The CDR3 is made up of 14 amino acids. Germline V gene lookup returns CDR1 SGHVS and CDR2 FNYEAQ. The V end lost 5 bases, the J end lost 7 bases, and 18 bases lay between the germline ends. In DNA form, the CDR3 reads TGTGCCAGCAGCAAAGGGGGAGGGCCGGAGGAGCAGTACTTC. It yields the protein CASSKGGGPEEQYF.

The V call is TRBV29-1, the J call TRBJ2-7; D is perhaps TRBD2 (7 bases). Trimming removed 4 bases from V and 6 bases from J, with 13 bases in between. The length of the CDR3 is 12 residues. The germline V gene encodes CDR1 SQVTM and CDR2 ANQGSEA. CDR3 amino acids: CSVAGGGGEQYF. The DNA for the CDR3 is TGCAGCGTTGCTGGGGGGGGCGGCGAGCAGTACTTC.

This chain links TRBV7-6 with TRBJ1-1, with 9 positions matching TRBD1. The CDR3 loop spans 15 amino acids. The germline V gene encodes CDR1 SGHVS and CDR2 FNYEAQ. J gave up 0 bases and V 5 bases, and 4 bases lay outside the gene matches. CDR3 loop: CASSAGQGMNTEAFF. The CDR3 bases are TGTGCCAGCAGCGCCGGACAGGGGATGAACACTGAAGCTTTCTTT.

The chain links TRBV7-6 to TRBJ1-1; TRBD1 is a possible D gene (5 bases). The germline V gene has CDR1 SGHVS and CDR2 FNYEAQ. With 8 bases removed from V and 4 bases from J, the gap between germline ends came to 11 bases. The CDR3 is made up of 12 amino acids. This CDR3 reads CASRTGTTEAFF. The CDR3 DNA sequence: TGTGCCAGCCGCACGGGGACCACTGAAGCTTTCTTT.